This note documents a single TCR beta chain sequence. V was pared by 7 bases and J by 2 bases, with 12 bases between. Germline V CDR1 and CDR2: SGHRS, YFSETQ. The CDR3 runs to 14 residues. The sample originates from a study of blood T cell repertoires in COVID-19. About the research overall: Whether acute or convalescent, the COVID-19 samples came from the United States, Italy and Spain. The analysed material was cDNA or gDNA that came from T cells, B-cell-depleted T cells, or PBMCs.

The repertoire was sequenced with immunoSEQ multiplex PCR; TCRdb's copy has only in-frame clones and lacks some. The sample lists approximately 150,000 clones, approximately 83% occurring once. This chain joins TRBV5-1 and TRBJ2-2, with D possibly matching TRBD2 (5 bases). Sample: peripheral blood. This sequence originates from a man in his 70s with acute or convalescent COVID-19. CDR3 region: CASLREPNTGELFF. DNA for the CDR3: TGCGCCAGCCTCCGGGAACCTAACACCGGGGAGCTGTTTTTT.